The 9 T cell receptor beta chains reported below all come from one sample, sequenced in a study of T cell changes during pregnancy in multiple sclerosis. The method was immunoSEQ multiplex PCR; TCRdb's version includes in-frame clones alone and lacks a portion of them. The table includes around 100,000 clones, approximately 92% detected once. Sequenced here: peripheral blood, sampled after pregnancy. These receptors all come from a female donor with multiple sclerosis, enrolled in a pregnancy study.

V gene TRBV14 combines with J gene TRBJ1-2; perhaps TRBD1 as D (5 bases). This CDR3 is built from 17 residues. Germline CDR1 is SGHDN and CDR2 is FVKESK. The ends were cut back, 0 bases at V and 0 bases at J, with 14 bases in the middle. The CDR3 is CASSQDPWRDPNYGYTF. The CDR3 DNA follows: TGTGCCAGCAGCCAAGATCCGTGGCGGGACCCTAACTATGGCTACACCTTC.

The CDR3 DNA follows: TGTGCCAGCAGCCCTACCCAGGGGACGGGCGGGGAGCTGTTTTTT. It codes for CASSPTQGTGGELFF. The rearrangement joins TRBV4-2 to TRBJ2-2, with a possible D match to TRBD1 (6 bases). The CDR3 extends over 15 amino acids. V shed 4 bases and J shed 7 bases, with 16 bases lying between them. The germline gives CDR1 LGHNA, CDR2 YNFKEQ.

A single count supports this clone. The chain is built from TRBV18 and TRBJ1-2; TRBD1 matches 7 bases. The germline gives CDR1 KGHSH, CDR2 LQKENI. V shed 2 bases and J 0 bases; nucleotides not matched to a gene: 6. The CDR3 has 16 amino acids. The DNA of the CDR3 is TGTGCCAGCTCACCAACGACAGGGCTATCTAACTATGGCTACACCTTC. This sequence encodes CASSPTTGLSNYGYTF.

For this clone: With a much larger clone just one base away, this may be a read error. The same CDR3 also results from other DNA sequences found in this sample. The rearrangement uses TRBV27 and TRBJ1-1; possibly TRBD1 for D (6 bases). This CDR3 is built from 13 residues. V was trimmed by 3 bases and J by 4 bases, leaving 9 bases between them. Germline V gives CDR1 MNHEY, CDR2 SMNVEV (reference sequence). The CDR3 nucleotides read TGTGCCAGCAGTTTGGGCAGGGGCACTGAAGCTTTCTTT. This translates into CASSLGRGTEAFF.

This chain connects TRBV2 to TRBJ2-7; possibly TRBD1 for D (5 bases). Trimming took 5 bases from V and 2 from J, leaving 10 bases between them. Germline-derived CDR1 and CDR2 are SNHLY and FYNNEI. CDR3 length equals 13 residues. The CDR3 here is CASSRTDTYEQYF. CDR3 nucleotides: TGTGCCAGCAGTCGGACGGACACCTACGAGCAGTACTTC.

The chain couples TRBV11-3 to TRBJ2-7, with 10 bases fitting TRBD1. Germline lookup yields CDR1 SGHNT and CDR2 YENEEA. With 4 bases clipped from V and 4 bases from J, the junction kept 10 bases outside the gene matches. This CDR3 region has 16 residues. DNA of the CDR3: TGTGCCAGCAGCTCAACCCCCGGACAGGGGGAATACGAGCAGTACTTC. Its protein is CASSSTPGQGEYEQYF.

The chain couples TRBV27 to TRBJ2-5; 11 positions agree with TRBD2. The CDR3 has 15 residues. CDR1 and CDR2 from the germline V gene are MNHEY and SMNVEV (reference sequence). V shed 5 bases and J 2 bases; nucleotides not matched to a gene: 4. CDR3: CASSRGTSGQETQYF. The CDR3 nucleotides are TGTGCCAGCAGTAGGGGGACTAGCGGACAAGAGACCCAGTACTTC.

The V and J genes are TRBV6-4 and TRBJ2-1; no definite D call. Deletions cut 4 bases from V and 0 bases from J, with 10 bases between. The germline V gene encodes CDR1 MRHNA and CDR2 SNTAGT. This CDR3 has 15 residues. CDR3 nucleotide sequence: TGTGCCAGCAGTGTCCTGGCTAGCTCCTACAATGAGCAGTTCTTC. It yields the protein CASSVLASSYNEQFF.

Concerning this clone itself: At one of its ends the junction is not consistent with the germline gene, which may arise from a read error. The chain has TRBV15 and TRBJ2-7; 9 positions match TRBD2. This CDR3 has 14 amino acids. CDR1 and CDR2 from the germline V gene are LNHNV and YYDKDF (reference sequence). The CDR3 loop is CATSAGTSSHEQYF. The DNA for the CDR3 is TGTGCCACCAGCGCCGGGACTAGCTCCCACGAGCAGTACTTC.